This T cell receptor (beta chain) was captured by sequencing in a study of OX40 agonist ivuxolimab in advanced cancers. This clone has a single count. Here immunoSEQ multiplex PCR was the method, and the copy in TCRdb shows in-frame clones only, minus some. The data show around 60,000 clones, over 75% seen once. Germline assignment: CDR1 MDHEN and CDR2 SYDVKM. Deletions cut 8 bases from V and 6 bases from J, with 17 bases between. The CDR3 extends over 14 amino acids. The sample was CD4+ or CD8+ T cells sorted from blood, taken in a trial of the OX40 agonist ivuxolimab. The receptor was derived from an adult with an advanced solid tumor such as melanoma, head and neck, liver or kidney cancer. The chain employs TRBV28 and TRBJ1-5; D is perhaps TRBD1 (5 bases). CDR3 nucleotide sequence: TGTGCCAGCTCCTCGGGGCTGGGGATTCAGCCCCAGCATTTT. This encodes CASSSGLGIQPQHF. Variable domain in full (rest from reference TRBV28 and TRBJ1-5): DVKVTQSSRYLVKRTGEKVFLECVQDMDHENMFWYRQDPGLGLRLIYFSYDVKMKEKGDIPEGYSVSREKKERFSLILESASTNQTSMYLCASSSGLGIQPQHFGDGTRLSIL.